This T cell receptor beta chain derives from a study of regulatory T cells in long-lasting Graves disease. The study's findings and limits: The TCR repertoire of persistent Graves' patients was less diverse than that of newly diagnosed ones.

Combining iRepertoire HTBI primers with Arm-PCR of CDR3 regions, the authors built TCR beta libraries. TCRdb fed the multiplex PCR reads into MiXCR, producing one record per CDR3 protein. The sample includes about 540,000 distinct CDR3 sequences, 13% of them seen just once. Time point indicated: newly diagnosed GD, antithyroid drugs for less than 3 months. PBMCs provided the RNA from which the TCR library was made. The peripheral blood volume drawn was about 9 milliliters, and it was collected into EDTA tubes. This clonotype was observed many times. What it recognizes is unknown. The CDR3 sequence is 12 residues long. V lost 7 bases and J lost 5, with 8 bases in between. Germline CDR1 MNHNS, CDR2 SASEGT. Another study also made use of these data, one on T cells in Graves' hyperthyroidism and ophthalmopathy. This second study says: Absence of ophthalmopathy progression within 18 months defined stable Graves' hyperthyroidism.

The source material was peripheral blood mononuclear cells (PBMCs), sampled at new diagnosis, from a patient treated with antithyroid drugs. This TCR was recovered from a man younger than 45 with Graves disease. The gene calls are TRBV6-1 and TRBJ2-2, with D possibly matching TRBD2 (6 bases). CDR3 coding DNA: TGTGCCAGCAAGGGGAGGACCGGGGAGCTGTTTTTT. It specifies CASKGRTGELFF.